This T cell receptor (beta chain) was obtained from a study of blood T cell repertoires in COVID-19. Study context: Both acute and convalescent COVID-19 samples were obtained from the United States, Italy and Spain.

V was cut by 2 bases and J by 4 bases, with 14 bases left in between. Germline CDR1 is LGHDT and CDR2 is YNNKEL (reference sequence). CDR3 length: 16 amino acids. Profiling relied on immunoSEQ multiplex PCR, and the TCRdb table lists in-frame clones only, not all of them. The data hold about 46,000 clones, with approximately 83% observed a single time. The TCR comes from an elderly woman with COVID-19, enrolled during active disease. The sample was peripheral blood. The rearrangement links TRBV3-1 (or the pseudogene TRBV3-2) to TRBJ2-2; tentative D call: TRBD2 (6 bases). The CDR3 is CASSQKVGGSTGELFF. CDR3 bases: TGTGCCAGCAGCCAAAAAGTGGGGGGAAGCACCGGGGAGCTGTTTTTT.